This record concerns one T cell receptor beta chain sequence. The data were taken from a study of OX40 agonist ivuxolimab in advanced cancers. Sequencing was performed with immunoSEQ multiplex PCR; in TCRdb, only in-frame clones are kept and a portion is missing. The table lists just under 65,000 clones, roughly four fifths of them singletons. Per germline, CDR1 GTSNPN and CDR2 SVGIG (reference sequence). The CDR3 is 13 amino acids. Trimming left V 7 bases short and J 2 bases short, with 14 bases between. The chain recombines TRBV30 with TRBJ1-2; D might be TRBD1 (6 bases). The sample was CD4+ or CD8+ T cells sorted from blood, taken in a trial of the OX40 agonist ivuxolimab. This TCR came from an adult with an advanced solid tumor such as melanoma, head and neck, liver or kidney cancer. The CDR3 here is CASKDRTNYGYTF. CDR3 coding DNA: TGTGCCTCTAAAGACAGGACCAACTATGGCTACACCTTC.